These 32 T cell receptor beta chains came from one sample sequenced in a study of blood T cell repertoires in COVID-19. Assay used: immunoSEQ multiplex PCR; TCRdb lists only in-frame clones, some missing. The table has tens of thousands of clones, 88% seen once. Sequenced: peripheral blood. Receptor source: a human donor in a cohort sampled during active COVID-19.

This sequence joins TRBV18 and TRBJ2-1; possibly TRBD2 for D (5 bases). Between the trimmed V and J ends, which lost 0 bases and 0 bases, there was a span of 9 bases. Germline CDR1 reads KGHSH; CDR2 reads LQKENI. CDR3 length: 16 amino acids. CDR3 bases: TGTGCCAGCTCACCACCTAGCGCCAGCTCCTACAATGAGCAGTTCTTC. Residues: CASSPPSASSYNEQFF. Combining the CDR3 with reference TRBV18 and TRBJ2-1 gives the whole variable domain NAGVMQNPRHLVRRRGQEARLRCSPMKGHSHVYWYRQLPEEGLKFMVYLQKENIIDESGMPKERFSAEFPKEGPSILRIQQVVRGDSAAYFCASSPPSASSYNEQFFGPGTRLTVL.

The genes are TRBV6-6 and TRBJ1-5; the D is unclear. The germline V gene has CDR1 MNHNY and CDR2 SVGAGI (reference sequence). The CDR3 runs 12 residues. V was shortened by 6 bases and J by 2 bases, with 5 bases between the two germline ends. CDR3 in amino acids: CASREGNQPQHF. CDR3 in DNA: TGTGCCAGCAGGGAGGGCAATCAGCCCCAGCATTTT.

The chain carries TRBV19 and TRBJ1-5; possible D gene TRBD1, 5 bases. The CDR3 has 14 residues. In germline, CDR1 is LNHDA, CDR2 SQIVND (reference sequence). Trimming took off 4 bases at V and 11 bases at J, with 18 bases between the two ends. CDR3 bases: TGTGCCAGTAGTAAATTCGGCCGAGTAGGGGCCCAGCATTTT. Translated, it gives CASSKFGRVGAQHF.

V and J are TRBV12-3 or TRBV12-4 and TRBJ1-1; no firm D call. There are 11 residues in the CDR3. The V end lost 3 bases, the J end lost 8 bases, and 7 bases lay between the germline ends. This CDR3 reads CASSFAAEAFF. CDR3 in DNA: TGTGCCAGCAGTTTCGCGGCAGAAGCTTTCTTT.

The rearrangement uses TRBV19 and TRBJ2-1; TRBD2 might be the D (6 bases). The CDR3 spans 14 residues. V was pared by 3 bases and J by 6 bases, with 12 bases between. Germline CDR1 reads LNHDA; CDR2 reads SQIVND (reference sequence). CDR3 amino acids: CASSMIFGGNEQFF. The CDR3, as DNA: TGTGCCAGTAGTATGATTTTCGGGGGCAATGAGCAGTTCTTC.

J is TRBJ2-1 and V is TRBV5-4; 13 bases are a match to TRBD2. CDR1 is SGHNT and CDR2 is YYREEE in the germline V gene (reference sequence). Trimming cost V 4 bases and J 6 bases; bases outside gene matches: 4. This CDR3 has 15 amino acids. The CDR3 bases are TGTGCCAGCAGCCCCACTAGCGGGAGGGCCAATGAGCAGTTCTTC. It codes for CASSPTSGRANEQFF. The whole variable domain, remainder taken from reference TRBV5-4 and TRBJ2-1, is ETGVTQSPTHLIKTRGQQVTLRCSSQSGHNTVSWYQQALGQGPQFIFQYYREEENGRGNFPPRFSGLQFPNYSSELNVNALELDDSALYLCASSPTSGRANEQFFGPGTRLTVL.

A note on this clone: Relative to the germline gene, one junction end is altered; a read error may explain this. This chain links TRBV24-1 with TRBJ2-1, with a tentative D call TRBD1 (6 bases). The CDR3 runs to 11 residues. Germline V gives CDR1 KGHDR, CDR2 SFDVKD. CDR3 nucleotides: TGTGCCACCCAAGCCCCGGGACACTGGGTCTTC. It specifies CATQAPGHWVF.

The chain combines TRBV27 with TRBJ2-7; the match to TRBD1 covers 8 bases. The CDR3 extends over 17 amino acids. CDR1 is MNHEY and CDR2 is SMNVEV in the germline V gene (reference sequence). Losses at the gene ends were 5 bases for V and 0 bases for J; bases not matched to a gene: 12. The CDR3 nucleotides read TGTGCCAGCAGTCCACTTCGCTTTACAGGGGGCTCCTACGAGCAGTACTTC. It is translated as CASSPLRFTGGSYEQYF.

The genes are TRBV2 and TRBJ1-5; 7 bases match TRBD1. The CDR3 consists of 15 residues. V gave up 6 bases and J gave up 0 bases; unmatched junction bases: 5. Germline CDR1 reads SNHLY; CDR2 reads FYNNEI. The CDR3 region has the DNA TGTGCCAGCAGGGGGGACAGCAATAGCAATCAGCCCCAGCATTTT. It translates to CASRGDSNSNQPQHF.

V and J are TRBV5-6 and TRBJ1-2; 10 bases map to TRBD1. Germline V gene sequence: CDR1 SGHDT, CDR2 YYEEEE. With 2 bases clipped from V and 8 bases from J, the junction kept 12 bases outside the gene matches. The CDR3 has 16 amino acids. This CDR3 reads CASSFYGTGVVEGYTF. CDR3 coding DNA: TGTGCCAGCAGCTTTTATGGGACAGGGGTCGTTGAAGGCTACACCTTC.

The chain couples TRBV6-2 or TRBV6-3 to TRBJ2-5; 11 bases align to TRBD1. The CDR3 runs 17 residues. Germline V gene lookup returns CDR1 MNHEY and CDR2 SVGEGT. The ends lost 5 bases at V and 6 bases at J; junction bases unmatched: 14. The CDR3: CASSQRDRGTVDQTQYF. The DNA for the CDR3 is TGTGCCAGCAGTCAAAGGGACAGGGGGACGGTGGATCAGACCCAGTACTTC.

This sequence joins TRBV5-8 and TRBJ1-1, with D unclear. With 0 bases removed from V and 1 base from J, the gap between germline ends came to 13 bases. Per the germline V gene, CDR1 is SGHTS and CDR2 is YDEGEE. The CDR3 runs to 16 residues. CDR3 sequence: CASSLGASRPNTEAFF. The DNA of the CDR3 is TGTGCCAGCAGCTTGGGTGCGTCCAGGCCGAACACTGAAGCTTTCTTT.

In its sample, this clone was seen once. V and J are TRBV7-8 and TRBJ2-5; D uncertain. The germline CDR1 and CDR2 sequences are SGHVS and FQNEAQ. The V end lost 5 bases, the J end lost 2 bases, and 15 bases lay between the germline ends. The length of the CDR3 is 15 residues. The CDR3 coding sequence is TGTGCCAGCAGCCCATTACGACTGGCTCAAGAGACCCAGTACTTC. Translated, it gives CASSPLRLAQETQYF.

The sample holds a few counts of this clone. The genes are TRBV27 and TRBJ2-3; a weak D match, TRBD2 (6 bases). The germline gives CDR1 MNHEY, CDR2 SMNVEV (reference sequence). Trimming stripped 5 bases from V and 4 bases from J, with 7 bases between. The CDR3 is 12 residues long. The CDR3 reads CASSPGADTQYF. CDR3 coding DNA: TGTGCCAGCAGTCCGGGGGCAGATACGCAGTATTTT.

This sequence joins TRBV11-2 and TRBJ2-7; perhaps TRBD2 as D (6 bases). V was trimmed by 2 bases and J by 7 bases, leaving 12 bases between them. The V gene's germline CDR1 is SGHAT and CDR2 FQNNGV. This CDR3 is 13 amino acids long. The CDR3 DNA reads as TGTGCCAGCAGCTTAAACGGGGGAAGAGAGCAGTACTTC. It translates to CASSLNGGREQYF.

This clone appeared once. The chain is built from TRBV6-5 and TRBJ1-5, with 9 positions matching TRBD1. V lost 6 bases and J lost 6; bases outside the gene matches: 9. The CDR3 contains 15 residues. Per the germline V gene, CDR1 is MNHEY and CDR2 is SVGAGI. The CDR3: CASSTGTGSSQPQHF. The DNA of the CDR3 is TGTGCCAGCAGCACCGGGACAGGGTCGAGTCAGCCCCAGCATTTT.

This clone was counted between two and nine times. CDR3 in amino acids: CASRKGLTGNTIYF. CDR3 in DNA: TGTGCCAGCAGGAAGGGGTTAACCGGAAACACCATATATTTT. The chain recombines TRBV2 with TRBJ1-3, with D possibly matching TRBD1 (5 bases). Germline CDR1 is SNHLY and CDR2 is FYNNEI. There are 14 residues in the CDR3. The V gene lost 6 bases and the J gene lost 4 bases, with 13 bases spanning the gap.

This chain uses TRBV5-1 with TRBJ2-5; maybe TRBD2 (7 bases). The CDR3 length is 15 residues. V lost 2 bases and J 5 bases, leaving 16 bases between the germline ends. Germline V gene sequence: CDR1 SGHRS, CDR2 YFSETQ. CDR3 residues: CASSFLGGRGETQYF. The CDR3 DNA reads as TGCGCCAGCAGCTTCCTCGGAGGGAGGGGGGAGACCCAGTACTTC.

Note on this clone: Other nucleotide sequences from this sample produce the same CDR3. This chain joins TRBV5-1 and TRBJ2-2; tentative D call: TRBD2 (5 bases). V lost 0 bases and J lost 6, with 6 bases in between. The germline V gene has CDR1 SGHRS and CDR2 YFSETQ. This CDR3 has 13 residues. The CDR3 DNA reads as TGCGCCAGCAGCTTGGGGGGAGCCGGGGAGCTGTTTTTT. This encodes CASSLGGAGELFF.

V and J are TRBV6-5 and TRBJ2-1; D perhaps matches TRBD2 (5 bases). The CDR3 sequence is 15 residues long. Trimming removed 6 bases from V and 5 bases from J, with 17 bases in between. Germline V gives CDR1 MNHEY, CDR2 SVGAGI. CDR3: CASSPTSGDHNEQFF. The CDR3 nucleotides are TGTGCCAGCAGCCCGACAAGCGGAGACCACAATGAGCAGTTCTTC.

The rearrangement links TRBV28 to TRBJ2-3, with 8 bases identical to TRBD1. Germline V gives CDR1 MDHEN, CDR2 SYDVKM. Germline trimming cut 2 bases from V and 2 bases from J; bases unmatched to any gene: 12. CDR3 length: 18 amino acids. The CDR3 protein is CASSLDFAGTGDTDTQYF. In DNA, the CDR3 is TGTGCCAGCAGTTTAGATTTCGCCGGGACAGGTGACACAGATACGCAGTATTTT.

This chain links TRBV5-1 with TRBJ1-1; 7 bases match TRBD1. The germline V gene has CDR1 SGHRS and CDR2 YFSETQ. This CDR3 region has 14 residues. The J segment lost 5 bases and the V segment lost 4 bases, leaving 8 bases of the junction unmatched. CDR3 region: CASSRTGTGTEAFF. The CDR3 region has the DNA TGCGCCAGCAGCAGGACAGGTACCGGGACTGAAGCTTTCTTT.

The genes are TRBV10-1 and TRBJ2-7; 9 bases match TRBD1. V was pared by 4 bases and J by 7 bases, with 8 bases of the junction left unmatched. The length of the CDR3 is 14 residues. Germline-derived CDR1 and CDR2 are WNHNN and SYGVQD (reference sequence). Here the CDR3 DNA reads TGCGCCAGCAGTGGGGGACAGGGAGGCGTGGAGCAGTACTTC. It codes for CASSGGQGGVEQYF.

The count of this clone is one. This chain uses TRBV30 with TRBJ2-1, with 10 bases aligning to TRBD2. The germline gives CDR1 GTSNPN, CDR2 SVGIG (reference sequence). With 2 bases clipped from V and 9 bases from J, the junction kept 10 bases outside the gene matches. This CDR3 comprises 15 residues. CDR3 residues: CAWSKGLAGVVEQFF. CDR3 DNA sequence: TGTGCCTGGAGTAAGGGGCTAGCGGGGGTGGTTGAGCAGTTCTTC.

The gene calls are TRBV5-1 and TRBJ1-1, with 7 positions matching TRBD1. V lost 0 bases to trimming and J lost 3 bases; unmatched junction nucleotides: 2. Germline assignment: CDR1 SGHRS and CDR2 YFSETQ. The CDR3 has 14 amino acids. The CDR3 DNA sequence: TGCGCCAGCAGCTTGGCAGGGGGTTACACTGAAGCTTTCTTT. This translates into CASSLAGGYTEAFF. Based on the CDR3 plus reference TRBV5-1 and TRBJ1-1, the full variable domain is KAGVTQTPRYLIKTRGQQVTLSCSPISGHRSVSWYQQTPGQGLQFLFEYFSETQRNKGNFPGRFSGRQFSNSRSEMNVSTLELGDSALYLCASSLAGGYTEAFFGQGTRLTVV.

The sample holds one count of this clone. Germline and junction disagree at one end, which may indicate a read error. This chain joins TRBV5-1 and TRBJ1-2; 9 nucleotides align to TRBD1. CDR1 and CDR2 from the germline V gene are SGHRS and YFSETQ. This CDR3 comprises 15 residues. The CDR3 region is CASSSVPGQGNGYTF. The CDR3 DNA reads as TGCGCCAGCAGTTCAGTTCCGGGACAGGGAAATGGATACACCTTC.

This clone was detected once. The V gene is TRBV7-9, the J gene TRBJ2-5; 10 nucleotides align to TRBD1. CDR1 and CDR2 from the germline V gene are SEHNR and FQNEAQ (reference sequence). This CDR3 spans 15 amino acids. The ends lost 3 bases at V and 0 bases at J; junction bases unmatched: 1. CDR3 bases: TGTGCCAGCAGCTTGGACAGGGGGTACCAAGAGACCCAGTACTTC. It specifies CASSLDRGYQETQYF.

V is TRBV5-1 and J is TRBJ2-2; 7 nucleotides match TRBD2. The CDR3 has 15 amino acids. Germline loops: CDR1 SGHRS, CDR2 YFSETQ. J gave up 4 bases and V 9 bases, and 12 bases lay outside the gene matches. CDR3 bases: TGCGCCATCCGCCAAGCGGGAAGGGGCACCGGGGAGCTGTTTTTT. Amino acid sequence: CAIRQAGRGTGELFF. Full variable domain (missing parts from reference TRBV5-1 and TRBJ2-2): KAGVTQTPRYLIKTRGQQVTLSCSPISGHRSVSWYQQTPGQGLQFLFEYFSETQRNKGNFPGRFSGRQFSNSRSEMNVSTLELGDSALYLCAIRQAGRGTGELFFGEGSRLTVL.

In this sample, this clone turned up a few times. This sequence joins TRBV11-2 and TRBJ2-1; D might be TRBD1 (6 bases). The V gene's germline CDR1 is SGHAT and CDR2 FQNNGV. V was clipped by 6 bases and J by 4 bases, with 10 bases between them. The CDR3 runs 13 residues. DNA for the CDR3: TGTGCCAGCAGTCCAGACAGGTACAATGAGCAGTTCTTC. This encodes CASSPDRYNEQFF.

The chain has TRBV29-1 and TRBJ1-4, with D uncertain. The germline V gene encodes CDR1 SQVTM and CDR2 ANQGSEA. V was shortened by 6 bases and J by 2 bases, with 7 bases between the two germline ends. CDR3 length: 12 residues. The CDR3 sequence: CSVLGTNEKLFF. The CDR3, as DNA: TGCAGCGTACTAGGGACTAATGAAAAACTGTTTTTT.

The chain uses TRBV19 and TRBJ2-5; TRBD1 agrees at 9 bases. The CDR3 loop spans 14 amino acids. Per the germline V gene, CDR1 is LNHDA and CDR2 is SQIVND (reference sequence). With V trimmed by 6 bases and J by 4 bases, 6 bases remained unmatched. The CDR3 DNA reads as TGTGCCAGTAGCCCGGGACAGGGTGGAGAGACCCAGTACTTC. It specifies CASSPGQGGETQYF. The full variable domain, rest sourced from reference TRBV19 and TRBJ2-5, is DGGITQSPKYLFRKEGQNVTLSCEQNLNHDAMYWYRQDPGQGLRLIYYSQIVNDFQKGDIAEGYSVSREKKESFPLTVTSAQKNPTAFYLCASSPGQGGETQYFGPGTRLLVL.

V gene TRBV20-1 combines with J gene TRBJ2-3, with a possible D match to TRBD2 (5 bases). The CDR3 loop spans 14 amino acids. In germline, CDR1 is DFQATT, CDR2 SNEGSKA (reference sequence). V was clipped by 3 bases and J by 3 bases, with 13 bases between them. CDR3 nucleotides: TGCAGTGCTAGTGCCTGGACGGGGACAGATACGCAGTATTTT. Translation: CSASAWTGTDTQYF.